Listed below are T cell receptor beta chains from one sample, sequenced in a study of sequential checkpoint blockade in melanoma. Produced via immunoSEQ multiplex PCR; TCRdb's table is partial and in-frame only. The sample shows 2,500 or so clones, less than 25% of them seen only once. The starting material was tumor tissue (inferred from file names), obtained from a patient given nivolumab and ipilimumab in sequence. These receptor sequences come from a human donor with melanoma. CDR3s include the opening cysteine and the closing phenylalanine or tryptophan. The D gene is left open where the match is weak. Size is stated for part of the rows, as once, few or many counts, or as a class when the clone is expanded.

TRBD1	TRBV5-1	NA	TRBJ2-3	TGCGCCAGCCAGACCGCCCCCCAGGGGGCGAGGACAGATACGCAGTATTTT	CASQTAPQGARTDTQYF
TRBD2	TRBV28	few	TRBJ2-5	TGTGCCAGCAGTTCTAGCGGGAGTGATGAGACCCAGTACTTC	CASSSSGSDETQYF
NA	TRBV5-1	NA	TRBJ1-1	TGCGCCAGCAGCTCAACCGGGGTGAACACTGAAGCTTTCTTT	CASSSTGVNTEAFF
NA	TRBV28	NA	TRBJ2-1	TGTGCCAGCTCAATAGGGGCAGGGTCAGGGAATGAGCAGTTCTTC	CASSIGAGSGNEQFF
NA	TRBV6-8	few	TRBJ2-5	TGTGCCAGCAGTTCCGTCGGCGAGACCCAGTACTTC	CASSSVGETQYF
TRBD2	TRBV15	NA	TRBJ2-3	TGTGCCACCAGCAGAGAACTGGCGGGGGGGCATGAGGCAGATACGCAGTATTTT	CATSRELAGGHEADTQYF
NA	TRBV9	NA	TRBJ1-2	TGTGCCAGCAGCGTTCCTAACTATGGCTACACCTTC	CASSVPNYGYTF
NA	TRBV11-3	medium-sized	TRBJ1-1	TGTGCCAGCAGCTTGACGACAGAGAACACTGAAGCTTTCTTT	CASSLTTENTEAFF
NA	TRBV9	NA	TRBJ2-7	TGTGCCAGCAGCTTCGGGGACGGGTCAAGTCAGTACTTC	CASSFGDGSSQYF
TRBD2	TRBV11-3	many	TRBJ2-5	TGTGCCAGCAGCTTAGGGTCGGGGGGGCGTTTAGAGACCCAGTACTTC	CASSLGSGGRLETQYF
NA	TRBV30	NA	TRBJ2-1	TGTGCCTGGAGTGTAGACTCGATAACCTACAATGAGCAGTTCTTC	CAWSVDSITYNEQFF
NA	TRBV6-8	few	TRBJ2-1	TGTGCCAGCAGTCGCCTGGGCCAGAATACCAATGAGCAGTTCTTC	CASSRLGQNTNEQFF
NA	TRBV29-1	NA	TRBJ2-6	TGCAGCGCCCGAGAACAGGGCCAACACAACGTCCTGACTTTC	CSAREQGQHNVLTF
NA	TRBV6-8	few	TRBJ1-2	TGTGCCAGCAGTGAGTCGGTGGGTGGAGGGAATGGCTACACCTTC	CASSESVGGGNGYTF
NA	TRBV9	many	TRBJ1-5	TGTGCCAGCAGCACCAGTATGAATCAGCCCCAGCATTTT	CASSTSMNQPQHF
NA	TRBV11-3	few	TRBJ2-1	TGTGCCAGCAGCTTAGATTACGGAACACACAATGAGCAGTTCTTC	CASSLDYGTHNEQFF
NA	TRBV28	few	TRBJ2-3	TGTGCCAGCAGTTTCCCTCAAGCAGATACGCAGTATTTT	CASSFPQADTQYF
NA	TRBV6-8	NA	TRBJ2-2	TGTGCCAGCAGTCGTAGTTACGGGGAGCTGTTTTTT	CASSRSYGELFF
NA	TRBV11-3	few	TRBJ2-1	TGTGCCAGCAGCTCTAGGGGGGTACGGCGTGAGCAGTTCTTC	CASSSRGVRREQFF
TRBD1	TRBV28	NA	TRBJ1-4	TGTGCCAGCACTCCGGTAGAGGGGGCGTTAAGGGGCACTAATGAAAAACTGTTTTTT	CASTPVEGALRGTNEKLFF
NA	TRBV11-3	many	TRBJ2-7	TGTGCCAGCAGCTTTAGCCGTGGCGGCTACGAGCAGTACTTC	CASSFSRGGYEQYF
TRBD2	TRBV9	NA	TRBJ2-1	TGTGCCAGCAGCTTACGACTAGCGGGAACCACATCGGATGAGCAGTTCTTC	CASSLRLAGTTSDEQFF
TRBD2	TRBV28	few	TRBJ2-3	TGTGCCAGCAGTCCCCCTAGCGGACTCACAGATACGCAGTATTTT	CASSPPSGLTDTQYF
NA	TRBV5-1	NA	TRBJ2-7	TGCGCCAGCAGCACAGCGGGTTCCTATTACGAGCAGTACTTC	CASSTAGSYYEQYF
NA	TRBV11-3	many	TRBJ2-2	TGTGCCAGCAGCTTAAGGAGAATACACGGGGAGCTGTTTTTT	CASSLRRIHGELFF
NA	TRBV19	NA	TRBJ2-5	TGTGCCAGTAGTATAGAGAGGGGGGGCCAAGAGACCCAGTACTTC	CASSIERGGQETQYF
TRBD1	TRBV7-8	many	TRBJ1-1	TGTGCCACAGAACAGGGGATGAACACTGAAGCTTTCTTT	CATEQGMNTEAFF
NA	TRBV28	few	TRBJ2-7	TGTGCCAGCACCCGGCCGAGCTTCTCCTACGAGCAGTACTTC	CASTRPSFSYEQYF
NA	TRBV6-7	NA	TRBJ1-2	TGTGCCAGCAGTCCGGGACGGCCCGCCACCTTC	CASSPGRPATF